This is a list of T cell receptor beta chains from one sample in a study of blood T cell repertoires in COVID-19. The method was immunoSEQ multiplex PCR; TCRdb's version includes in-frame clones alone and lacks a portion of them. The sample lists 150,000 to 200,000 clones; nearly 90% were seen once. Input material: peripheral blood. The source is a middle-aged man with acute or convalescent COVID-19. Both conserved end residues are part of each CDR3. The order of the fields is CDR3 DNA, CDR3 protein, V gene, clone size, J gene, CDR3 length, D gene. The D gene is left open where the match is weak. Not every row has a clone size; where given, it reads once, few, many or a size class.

CDR3 DNA: TGTGCCAGCAGCTTAATGGGCGGGAGCACAGATACGCAGTATTTT; CDR3 protein: CASSLMGGSTDTQYF; V gene: TRBV7-2; clone size: .; J gene: TRBJ2-3; CDR3 length: 15; D gene: .
CDR3 DNA: TGTGCCAGCAGCACTGGGACTAGCGGGGGACTACAAGAGACCCAGTACTTC; CDR3 protein: CASSTGTSGGLQETQYF; V gene: TRBV9; clone size: .; J gene: TRBJ2-5; CDR3 length: 17; D gene: TRBD2
CDR3 DNA: TGTGCTAGTGGACGGGACAGTCCCTACGAGCAGTACTTC; CDR3 protein: CASGRDSPYEQYF; V gene: TRBV12-5; clone size: .; J gene: TRBJ2-7; CDR3 length: 13; D gene: TRBD1
CDR3 DNA: TGTGCCAGCAAACTAGGGACAGGGGGCCGGGAGACCCAGTACTTC; CDR3 protein: CASKLGTGGRETQYF; V gene: TRBV6-5; clone size: .; J gene: TRBJ2-5; CDR3 length: 15; D gene: TRBD1
CDR3 DNA: TGTGCCAGCAGAGCGGGAGGAGGTAGGGCAGATACGCAGTATTTT; CDR3 protein: CASRAGGGRADTQYF; V gene: TRBV2; clone size: .; J gene: TRBJ2-3; CDR3 length: 15; D gene: TRBD2
CDR3 DNA: TGTGCCAGCAGCCAAGCAGGCCAGGGAAACTATGGCTACACCTTC; CDR3 protein: CASSQAGQGNYGYTF; V gene: TRBV4-2; clone size: .; J gene: TRBJ1-2; CDR3 length: 15; D gene: .
CDR3 DNA: TGTGCCAGTAGTGTCAAGGGGTCTAGCAATCAGCCCCAGCATTTT; CDR3 protein: CASSVKGSSNQPQHF; V gene: TRBV19; clone size: .; J gene: TRBJ1-5; CDR3 length: 15; D gene: .
CDR3 DNA: TGTGCCAGCAGCAACGGACAGGCCCCTAATCAGCCCCAGCATTTT; CDR3 protein: CASSNGQAPNQPQHF; V gene: TRBV13; clone size: .; J gene: TRBJ1-5; CDR3 length: 15; D gene: TRBD1
CDR3 DNA: TGCGCCAGCAGTCTAGCGGGAGTGCACGAGCAGTACTTC; CDR3 protein: CASSLAGVHEQYF; V gene: TRBV5-1; clone size: .; J gene: TRBJ2-7; CDR3 length: 13; D gene: TRBD2
CDR3 DNA: TGTGCCAGCAGACGTACTACCACTGAAGCTTTCTTT; CDR3 protein: CASRRTTTEAFF; V gene: TRBV11-2; clone size: once; J gene: TRBJ1-1; CDR3 length: 12; D gene: .
CDR3 DNA: TGTGCCAGCAGCTCGAGGGGAGGGAGAGCGGGAGTCTTATACGAGCAGTACTTC; CDR3 protein: CASSSRGGRAGVLYEQYF; V gene: TRBV7-8; clone size: .; J gene: TRBJ2-7; CDR3 length: 18; D gene: TRBD2
CDR3 DNA: TGTGCCAGCAGAAATGGTGGCGAGGAGGGGCCCCCTGTAGACGGCAGCTACGAGCAGTACTTC; CDR3 protein: CASRNGGEEGPPVDGSYEQYF; V gene: TRBV21-1; clone size: once; J gene: TRBJ2-7; CDR3 length: 21; D gene: .
CDR3 DNA: TGTGCCAGCAGCCAAGGACTAGCGGGGGGGGCTCAGTTCTTC; CDR3 protein: CASSQGLAGGAQFF; V gene: TRBV3-1/TRBV3-2; clone size: once; J gene: TRBJ2-1; CDR3 length: 14; D gene: TRBD2
CDR3 DNA: TGTGCCAGCAGCTCCGCCGGCGGGAAAGAGACCCAGTACTTC; CDR3 protein: CASSSAGGKETQYF; V gene: TRBV11-3; clone size: once; J gene: TRBJ2-5; CDR3 length: 14; D gene: .
CDR3 DNA: TGTGCCAGCTCAAATCCGGGACTATTATACGAGCAGTACTTC; CDR3 protein: CASSNPGLLYEQYF; V gene: TRBV18; clone size: .; J gene: TRBJ2-7; CDR3 length: 14; D gene: TRBD2
CDR3 DNA: TGTGCCAGCAGTGAACCTGGGACAGGGCGCGAAAAACTGTTTTTT; CDR3 protein: CASSEPGTGREKLFF; V gene: TRBV6-1; clone size: .; J gene: TRBJ1-4; CDR3 length: 15; D gene: TRBD1
CDR3 DNA: TGTGCCAGCAGTTTCGGGACAGGGGGGGTAGAAGGGCAGTTCTTC; CDR3 protein: CASSFGTGGVEGQFF; V gene: TRBV27; clone size: .; J gene: TRBJ2-1; CDR3 length: 15; D gene: TRBD1
CDR3 DNA: TGTGCCAGCTCGCGACAGGATCTGCGCACAGATACGCAGTATTTT; CDR3 protein: CASSRQDLRTDTQYF; V gene: TRBV7-6; clone size: .; J gene: TRBJ2-3; CDR3 length: 15; D gene: .
CDR3 DNA: TGTGCCAGCAGGCACAAAGGCGGAGGCTACACCTTC; CDR3 protein: CASRHKGGGYTF; V gene: TRBV27; clone size: .; J gene: TRBJ1-2; CDR3 length: 12; D gene: .
CDR3 DNA: TGTGCCAGCAGCCCCCGAGGGTCAATTGGGCTGGTCGAGACCCAGTACTTC; CDR3 protein: CASSPRGSIGLVETQYF; V gene: TRBV11-2; clone size: once; J gene: TRBJ2-5; CDR3 length: 17; D gene: .
CDR3 DNA: TGCAGCGTTGCTCTCCAGGGTATGGAGACGCAGTATTTT; CDR3 protein: CSVALQGMETQYF; V gene: TRBV29-1; clone size: once; J gene: TRBJ2-3; CDR3 length: 13; D gene: .
CDR3 DNA: TGTGCCAGCAGCGGGGGGGCGGCCTACAATGAGCAGTTCTTC; CDR3 protein: CASSGGAAYNEQFF; V gene: TRBV11-2; clone size: .; J gene: TRBJ2-1; CDR3 length: 14; D gene: .
CDR3 DNA: TGTGCCAGCGGGGGGGCCGACAATGAGCAGTTCTTC; CDR3 protein: CASGGADNEQFF; V gene: TRBV6-9; clone size: .; J gene: TRBJ2-1; CDR3 length: 12; D gene: .
CDR3 DNA: TGTGCCAGCAGACTTAGCAATCAGCCCCAGCATTTT; CDR3 protein: CASRLSNQPQHF; V gene: TRBV28; clone size: .; J gene: TRBJ1-5; CDR3 length: 12; D gene: .
CDR3 DNA: TGCGCCAGCAGCTCGGGACTAGCTGAGGAGACCCAGTACTTC; CDR3 protein: CASSSGLAEETQYF; V gene: TRBV5-1; clone size: .; J gene: TRBJ2-5; CDR3 length: 14; D gene: TRBD2
CDR3 DNA: TGTGCCAGCAGCACGAACACCGGGGAGCTGTTTTTT; CDR3 protein: CASSTNTGELFF; V gene: TRBV6-5; clone size: .; J gene: TRBJ2-2; CDR3 length: 12; D gene: .
CDR3 DNA: TGTGCCAGCAGGTCCAGCGGGGAGGGCTATGAGCAGTTCTTC; CDR3 protein: CASRSSGEGYEQFF; V gene: TRBV7-3; clone size: .; J gene: TRBJ2-1; CDR3 length: 14; D gene: TRBD2
CDR3 DNA: TGTGCCAGCAGCTTGATCCAGGGGGAGCTGTTTTTT; CDR3 protein: CASSLIQGELFF; V gene: TRBV5-4; clone size: .; J gene: TRBJ2-2; CDR3 length: 12; D gene: .
CDR3 DNA: TGTGCCAGCAGTTTTACCGGGACAGGGGGCTCTGGGGCCAACGTCCTGACTTTC; CDR3 protein: CASSFTGTGGSGANVLTF; V gene: TRBV27; clone size: .; J gene: TRBJ2-6; CDR3 length: 18; D gene: TRBD1
CDR3 DNA: TGTGCCAGCTCACTATTCGGACAGGGGGCCTCGGAAAAACTGTTTTTT; CDR3 protein: CASSLFGQGASEKLFF; V gene: TRBV18; clone size: .; J gene: TRBJ1-4; CDR3 length: 16; D gene: TRBD1
CDR3 DNA: TGCGCCAGCAGCCAAGAACACTCGCGAGGCAATGAGCAGTTCTTC; CDR3 protein: CASSQEHSRGNEQFF; V gene: TRBV4-3; clone size: .; J gene: TRBJ2-1; CDR3 length: 15; D gene: .
CDR3 DNA: TGCGCCAGCAGTGGCGGGTTGAACACTGAAGCTTTCTTT; CDR3 protein: CASSGGLNTEAFF; V gene: TRBV10-1; clone size: .; J gene: TRBJ1-1; CDR3 length: 13; D gene: .
CDR3 DNA: TGTGCCTGGAGTGGCGGGACAGTCCCCAAATCTGGGGCCAACGTCCTGACTTTC; CDR3 protein: CAWSGGTVPKSGANVLTF; V gene: TRBV30; clone size: .; J gene: TRBJ2-6; CDR3 length: 18; D gene: .
CDR3 DNA: TGCGCCAGCAGCCCAAAGCCGGGACTAGCGGGGGGCCGTGGCGGGGAGCTGTTTTTT; CDR3 protein: CASSPKPGLAGGRGGELFF; V gene: TRBV4-3; clone size: .; J gene: TRBJ2-2; CDR3 length: 19; D gene: TRBD2
CDR3 DNA: TGCGCCAGCAGATTTGAAGGGGTCGCCTACAATGAGCAGTTCTTC; CDR3 protein: CASRFEGVAYNEQFF; V gene: TRBV5-1; clone size: .; J gene: TRBJ2-1; CDR3 length: 15; D gene: .
CDR3 DNA: TGTGCCAGCAGCTTCAGGGGACAAAACACCATATATTTT; CDR3 protein: CASSFRGQNTIYF; V gene: TRBV7-9; clone size: .; J gene: TRBJ1-3; CDR3 length: 13; D gene: .
CDR3 DNA: TGCAGCGTTGAAGGGACAGGGGGCGGAAAGACTGAAGCTTTCTTT; CDR3 protein: CSVEGTGGGKTEAFF; V gene: TRBV29-1; clone size: once; J gene: TRBJ1-1; CDR3 length: 15; D gene: TRBD1
CDR3 DNA: TGTGCCAGCAGCTTAAACATATATGGCTACACCTTC; CDR3 protein: CASSLNIYGYTF; V gene: TRBV5-8; clone size: .; J gene: TRBJ1-2; CDR3 length: 12; D gene: .
CDR3 DNA: TGTGCCAGCAGCTGGACAGGGACGGGTGAAAAACTGTTTTTT; CDR3 protein: CASSWTGTGEKLFF; V gene: TRBV7-2; clone size: .; J gene: TRBJ1-4; CDR3 length: 14; D gene: TRBD1
CDR3 DNA: TGTGCCAGTAGTATCGGGACAAAACCGACTACAGATACGCAGTATTTT; CDR3 protein: CASSIGTKPTTDTQYF; V gene: TRBV19; clone size: .; J gene: TRBJ2-3; CDR3 length: 16; D gene: .
CDR3 DNA: TGTGCCAGTAGCCAGATTAGCAATCAGCCCCAGCATTTT; CDR3 protein: CASSQISNQPQHF; V gene: TRBV19; clone size: .; J gene: TRBJ1-5; CDR3 length: 13; D gene: .
CDR3 DNA: TGCGCCAGCAGTGAGTCGACGGTAGGGACAGCCTATTCCTACGAGCAGTACTTC; CDR3 protein: CASSESTVGTAYSYEQYF; V gene: TRBV10-2; clone size: .; J gene: TRBJ2-7; CDR3 length: 18; D gene: TRBD1
CDR3 DNA: TGTGCCAGCAGGACCCTCGTGGAGGGTGGCTATGGCTACACCTTC; CDR3 protein: CASRTLVEGGYGYTF; V gene: TRBV6-5; clone size: few; J gene: TRBJ1-2; CDR3 length: 15; D gene: .
CDR3 DNA: TGTGCCAGTAGTCTCGTTAAAAACTATGGCTACACCTTC; CDR3 protein: CASSLVKNYGYTF; V gene: TRBV19; clone size: .; J gene: TRBJ1-2; CDR3 length: 13; D gene: .
CDR3 DNA: TGCGCCAGCAGCGCAGACTTGGAAGAGACCCAGTACTTC; CDR3 protein: CASSADLEETQYF; V gene: TRBV5-1; clone size: .; J gene: TRBJ2-5; CDR3 length: 13; D gene: .
CDR3 DNA: TGTGCCAGCATAATATGGACAGGGCGTAATCAGCCCCAGCATTTT; CDR3 protein: CASIIWTGRNQPQHF; V gene: TRBV6-5; clone size: .; J gene: TRBJ1-5; CDR3 length: 15; D gene: TRBD1
CDR3 DNA: TGCAGTGCTGAGGAGACCGGGGAGCTGTTTTTT; CDR3 protein: CSAEETGELFF; V gene: TRBV20-1; clone size: once; J gene: TRBJ2-2; CDR3 length: 11; D gene: .
CDR3 DNA: TGTGCCAGCAGCCCTGGTGCAGGATCGATTTACGAGCAGTACTTC; CDR3 protein: CASSPGAGSIYEQYF; V gene: TRBV9; clone size: few; J gene: TRBJ2-7; CDR3 length: 15; D gene: .
CDR3 DNA: TGTGCCAGCAGCCTTACGGACAGGGTGGGCGAGCAGTACTTC; CDR3 protein: CASSLTDRVGEQYF; V gene: TRBV7-9; clone size: .; J gene: TRBJ2-7; CDR3 length: 14; D gene: TRBD1
CDR3 DNA: TGTGCCAGCAGTCCCAGCCCAGCGGCAAATACGCAGTATTTT; CDR3 protein: CASSPSPAANTQYF; V gene: TRBV28; clone size: .; J gene: TRBJ2-3; CDR3 length: 14; D gene: .
CDR3 DNA: TGTGCCAGCAGCATGACTAGCGGGAGGGCGAGTGAGCAGTTCTTC; CDR3 protein: CASSMTSGRASEQFF; V gene: TRBV9; clone size: .; J gene: TRBJ2-1; CDR3 length: 15; D gene: TRBD2
CDR3 DNA: TGTGCCAGCCTTAGCGGTTACAATGAGCAGTTCTTC; CDR3 protein: CASLSGYNEQFF; V gene: TRBV11-1; clone size: .; J gene: TRBJ2-1; CDR3 length: 12; D gene: .
CDR3 DNA: TGTGCCAGCAGCCAGAAGCCTGGGACAGGGTATGGCAAAAACATTCAGTACTTC; CDR3 protein: CASSQKPGTGYGKNIQYF; V gene: TRBV3-1/TRBV3-2; clone size: .; J gene: TRBJ2-4; CDR3 length: 18; D gene: TRBD1
CDR3 DNA: TGTGCCTGGAGTGCCCGGGGGTATACCGGGGAGCTGTTTTTT; CDR3 protein: CAWSARGYTGELFF; V gene: TRBV30; clone size: few; J gene: TRBJ2-2; CDR3 length: 14; D gene: .